This T cell receptor (beta chain) comes out of a study of blood T cell repertoires in COVID-19. Individuals drawn from 20 to 30 US areas were roughly 18 to 95 years old. Recovered status applied to Cohort 3 donors who had two consecutive negative PCRs. It also applied to those with clearance or with symptom resolution. V was cut by 7 bases and J by 11 bases, with 17 bases left in between. This CDR3 comprises 12 residues. Original processing notes: Amplification from reference gene primers served as the basis for estimated nucleated cell counts. Profiling relied on immunoSEQ multiplex PCR, and the TCRdb table lists in-frame clones only, not all of them. Clonal size and the V and J genes are those of that table, whereas D and trimming came from the DNA. This table has about 140,000 clones, around 87% appearing once. This clone was observed a few times.

The source is a man between 60 and 75 years old who had recovered from COVID-19. The chain joins TRBV12-3 or TRBV12-4 to TRBJ1-1; D is unclear. The material sequenced was PBMCs or T cells enriched from blood (not recorded which). CDR3 residues: CASTFGGNAAFF. DNA for the CDR3: TGTGCCAGCACCTTCGGAGGGAACGCGGCTTTCTTT.